This T cell receptor beta chain was sequenced for a study of technical replicates of blood from a handful of donors. Clones were sequenced by immunoSEQ multiplex PCR, and TCRdb holds only the in-frame ones, with some missing. This table holds around 93,000 clones, 85% to 95% found once. From germline, CDR1 is MNHEY and CDR2 SVGAGI. Losses at the gene ends were 6 bases for V and 5 bases for J; bases not matched to a gene: 4. This CDR3 comprises 14 residues. This sequence joins TRBV6-5 and TRBJ1-4, with 9 bases lining up with TRBD1. The clonotype was recovered from a human donor in good health. Sequencing was done on a sample of T cells isolated from PBMCs. CDR3 residues: CASSRDRVNEKLFF. CDR3 nucleotides: TGTGCCAGCAGCAGGGACAGGGTGAATGAAAAACTGTTTTTT.